A single sample gave rise to the 16 T cell receptor beta chains below, sequenced in a study of blood T cell repertoires in COVID-19. Data came from immunoSEQ multiplex PCR; TCRdb stores just in-frame clones and leaves some out. The sample consists of roughly 100,000 clones, 85% to 90% of them appearing once. The sample taken for sequencing was peripheral blood. The receptor set was obtained from a man aged 45-60 years with active or convalescent COVID-19.

The J gene is TRBJ2-3, the V gene TRBV27, with 9 bases aligning to TRBD2. The trim removed 2 bases at V and 4 bases at J, leaving 4 bases unmatched. This CDR3 comprises 15 residues. Germline V gives CDR1 MNHEY, CDR2 SMNVEV (reference sequence). The CDR3 region is CASSLGAGGADTQYF. In nucleotides, the CDR3 is TGTGCCAGCAGTTTAGGGGCGGGGGGGGCAGATACGCAGTATTTT.

The chain joins TRBV28 to TRBJ1-1, with 8 bases aligning to TRBD1. This CDR3 is built from 14 residues. CDR1 and CDR2 (germline): MDHEN, SYDVKM. V lost 5 bases and J lost 0; bases outside the gene matches: 2. CDR3 sequence: CASSQTGVNTEAFF. The CDR3 region has the DNA TGTGCCAGCAGTCAGACAGGGGTGAACACTGAAGCTTTCTTT.

The gene calls are TRBV7-2 and TRBJ2-3; D is unclear. CDR1 and CDR2 from the germline V gene are SGHTA and FQGNSA. This CDR3 is built from 13 residues. V gave up 1 base and J gave up 9 bases, with 11 bases separating them. The CDR3 coding sequence is TGTGCCAGCAGCTTAGATCCGAGCAGGACGCAGTATTTT. Translated: CASSLDPSRTQYF.

The chain has TRBV6-1 and TRBJ2-3; the match to TRBD2 covers 14 bases. The CDR3 is 17 amino acids. V gave up 4 bases and J gave up 0 bases; unmatched junction bases: 3. CDR1 MNHNS and CDR2 SASEGT come from the germline V gene. For the CDR3, the DNA is TGTGCCAGCAGTGGACTAGCGGGGGGGTTCAGCACAGATACGCAGTATTTT. This translates into CASSGLAGGFSTDTQYF.

The rearrangement links TRBV20-1 to TRBJ1-2; 10 bases line up with TRBD1. V trimming: 3 bases; J trimming: 6 bases; junction bases outside the gene matches: 13. Germline V gives CDR1 DFQATT, CDR2 SNEGSKA (reference sequence). There are 16 residues in the CDR3. The CDR3 loop is CSASPSSGTGDHGYTF. The DNA for the CDR3 is TGCAGTGCTAGTCCCTCCTCCGGGACAGGGGATCATGGCTACACCTTC.

The chain recombines TRBV11-2 with TRBJ2-7; 11 bases map to TRBD2. CDR3 length: 15 amino acids. V trimming: 1 base; J trimming: 3 bases; junction bases outside the gene matches: 2. Per germline, CDR1 SGHAT and CDR2 FQNNGV. The CDR3 region is CASSLGLAGIYEQYF. DNA of the CDR3: TGTGCCAGCAGCTTAGGACTAGCGGGGATCTACGAGCAGTACTTC. Based on the CDR3 plus reference TRBV11-2 and TRBJ2-7, the full variable domain is EAGVAQSPRYKIIEKRQSVAFWCNPISGHATLYWYQQILGQGPKLLIQFQNNGVVDDSQLPKDRFSAERLKGVDSTLKIQPAKLEDSAVYLCASSLGLAGIYEQYFGPGTRLTVT.

The chain employs TRBV7-2 and TRBJ2-5, with 8 nucleotides matching TRBD1. V gave up 5 bases and J gave up 0 bases; unmatched junction bases: 8. CDR3 length: 16 amino acids. Germline loops: CDR1 SGHTA, CDR2 FQGNSA. The DNA of the CDR3 is TGTGCCAGCAGCCAGTCAACAGGGGGGTACCAAGAGACCCAGTACTTC. This codes for CASSQSTGGYQETQYF. Together with reference TRBV7-2 and TRBJ2-5, the CDR3 gives the full variable domain: GAGVSQSPSNKVTEKGKDVELRCDPISGHTALYWYRQSLGQGLEFLIYFQGNSAPDKSGLPSDRFSAERTGGSVSTLTIQRTQQEDSAVYLCASSQSTGGYQETQYFGPGTRLLVL.

This chain uses TRBV7-8 with TRBJ1-1; no reliable D call. The CDR3 spans 12 residues. V shed 1 base and J shed 4 bases, with 4 bases lying between them. Germline V gene sequence: CDR1 SGHVS, CDR2 FQNEAQ. CDR3 nucleotides: TGTGCCAGCAGCTTAGGGCCCACTGAAGCTTTCTTT. This translates into CASSLGPTEAFF.

The rearrangement joins TRBV6-5 to TRBJ1-5; 8 bases are shared with TRBD1. V lost 4 bases and J lost 3; bases outside the gene matches: 8. The V gene's germline CDR1 is MNHEY and CDR2 SVGAGI. CDR3 size: 16 residues. Here the CDR3 DNA reads TGTGCCAGCAGTTTATACCCGACAGGGGACAATCAGCCCCAGCATTTT. It yields the protein CASSLYPTGDNQPQHF.

V is TRBV6-5 and J is TRBJ1-1; no clear D. V was cut by 4 bases and J by 2 bases, with 11 bases left in between. Germline-derived CDR1 and CDR2 are MNHEY and SVGAGI. The CDR3 is 14 residues long. CDR3 nucleotide sequence: TGTGCCAGCAGTTTAGAGGGTAGAAACACTGAAGCTTTCTTT. Protein: CASSLEGRNTEAFF.

The rearrangement joins TRBV9 to TRBJ1-6; D possibly corresponds to TRBD1 (5 bases). V shed 6 bases and J shed 9 bases, with 19 bases lying between them. CDR1 SGDLS and CDR2 YYNGEE come from the germline V gene. There are 15 residues in the CDR3. The CDR3 is CASNPSVDGGSPLHF. In nucleotides, the CDR3 is TGTGCCAGCAACCCCTCTGTGGACGGGGGTTCACCCCTCCACTTT. Combining the CDR3 with reference TRBV9 and TRBJ1-6 gives the whole variable domain DSGVTQTPKHLITATGQRVTLRCSPRSGDLSVYWYQQSLDQGLQFLIQYYNGEERAKGNILERFSAQQFPDLHSELNLSSLELGDSALYFCASNPSVDGGSPLHFGNGTRLTVT.

This clone has only a few counts. This sequence joins TRBV6-5 and TRBJ2-3; 9 nucleotides line up with TRBD1. The ends lost 10 bases at V and 5 bases at J; junction bases unmatched: 7. The CDR3 has 13 amino acids. Germline assignment: CDR1 MNHEY and CDR2 SVGAGI. CDR3 in amino acids: CATGTGLVDTQYF. CDR3 nucleotide sequence: TGTGCCACGGGGACAGGGCTTGTAGATACGCAGTATTTT.

The CDR3 reads CASSPPLAGASKFF. In DNA, the CDR3 is TGTGCCAGTAGTCCCCCACTAGCGGGGGCTAGCAAATTCTTC. The genes are TRBV19 and TRBJ2-1, with 11 bases lining up with TRBD2. This CDR3 spans 14 amino acids. Germline V CDR1 and CDR2: LNHDA, SQIVND (reference sequence). Trimming at V came to 5 bases and at J to 16 bases, leaving 13 bases not matched to a gene.

This clone was recorded a few times. This chain links TRBV7-9 with TRBJ2-1, with 10 bases identical to TRBD1. The CDR3 loop spans 15 amino acids. The ends lost 6 bases at V and 6 bases at J; junction bases unmatched: 8. The germline CDR1 and CDR2 sequences are SEHNR and FQNEAQ (reference sequence). The CDR3 nucleotides are TGTGCCAGCAGTCCCGGGACAGGGGCGCGCAATGAGCAGTTCTTC. Protein product: CASSPGTGARNEQFF.

The J gene is TRBJ2-7, the V gene TRBV6-6; D may be TRBD1 (6 bases). CDR1 is MNHNY and CDR2 is SVGAGI in the germline V gene (reference sequence). The V end lost 0 bases, the J end lost 3 bases, and 9 bases lay between the germline ends. This CDR3 region has 14 residues. The CDR3 sequence: CASSYSGQNYEQYF. The CDR3 nucleotides read TGTGCCAGCAGTTACTCCGGACAGAACTACGAGCAGTACTTC.

J is TRBJ2-7 and V is TRBV6-5; D might be TRBD1 (6 bases). Germline assignment: CDR1 MNHEY and CDR2 SVGAGI. The CDR3 is made up of 14 amino acids. Deletions cut 0 bases from V and 5 bases from J, with 11 bases between. The CDR3 sequence is CASSYSRTGNEQYV. CDR3 coding DNA: TGTGCCAGCAGTTACTCGAGAACAGGGAACGAGCAGTACGTC.